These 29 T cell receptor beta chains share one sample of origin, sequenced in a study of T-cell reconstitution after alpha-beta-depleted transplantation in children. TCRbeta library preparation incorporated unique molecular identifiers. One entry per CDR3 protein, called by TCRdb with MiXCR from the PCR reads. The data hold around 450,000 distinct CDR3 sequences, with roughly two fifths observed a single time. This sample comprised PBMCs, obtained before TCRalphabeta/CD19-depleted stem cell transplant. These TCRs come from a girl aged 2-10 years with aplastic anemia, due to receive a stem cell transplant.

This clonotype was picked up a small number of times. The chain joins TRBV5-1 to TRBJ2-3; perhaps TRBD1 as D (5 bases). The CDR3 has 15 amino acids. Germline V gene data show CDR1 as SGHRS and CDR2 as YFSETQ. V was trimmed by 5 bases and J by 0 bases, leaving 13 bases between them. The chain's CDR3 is CASRTQGTSTDTQYF. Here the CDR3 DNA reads TGCGCCAGCAGGACGCAGGGAACGAGCACAGATACGCAGTATTTT.

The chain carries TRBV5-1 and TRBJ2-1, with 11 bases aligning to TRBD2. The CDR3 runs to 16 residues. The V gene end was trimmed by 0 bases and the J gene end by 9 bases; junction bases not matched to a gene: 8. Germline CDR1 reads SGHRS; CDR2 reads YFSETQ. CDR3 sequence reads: CASSLGGALAGVEQFF. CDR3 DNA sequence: TGCGCCAGCAGCTTGGGAGGAGCACTAGCGGGAGTTGAGCAGTTCTTC.

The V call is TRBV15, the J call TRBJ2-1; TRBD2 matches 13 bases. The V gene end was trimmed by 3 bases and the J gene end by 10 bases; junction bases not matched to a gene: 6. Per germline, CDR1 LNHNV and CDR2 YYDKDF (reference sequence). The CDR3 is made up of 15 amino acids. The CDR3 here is CATSSGLAGDHEQFF. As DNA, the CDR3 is TGTGCCACCAGCAGTGGACTAGCGGGGGATCACGAGCAGTTCTTC.

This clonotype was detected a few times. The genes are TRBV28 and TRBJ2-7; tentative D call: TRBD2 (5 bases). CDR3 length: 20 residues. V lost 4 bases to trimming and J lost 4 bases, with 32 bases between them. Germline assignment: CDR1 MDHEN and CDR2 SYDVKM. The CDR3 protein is CASSSLLPLFSAQPQYEQYF. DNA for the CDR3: TGTGCCAGCAGTTCCCTATTACCGCTCTTTAGCGCCCAACCACAATACGAGCAGTACTTC.

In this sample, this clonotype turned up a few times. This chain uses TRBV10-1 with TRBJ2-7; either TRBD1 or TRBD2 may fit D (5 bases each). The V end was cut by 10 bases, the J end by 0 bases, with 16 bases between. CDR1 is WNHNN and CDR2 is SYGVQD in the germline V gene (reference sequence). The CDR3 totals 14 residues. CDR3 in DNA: TGCGCCAACGAGGGACCTCCGAGCTCCTACGAGCAGTACTTC. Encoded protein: CANEGPPSSYEQYF.

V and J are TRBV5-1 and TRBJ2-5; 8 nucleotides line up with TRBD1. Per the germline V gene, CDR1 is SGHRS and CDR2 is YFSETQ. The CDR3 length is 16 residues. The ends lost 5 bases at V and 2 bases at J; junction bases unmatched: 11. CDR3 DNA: TGCGCCAGCAGAGCCGCAGGGGGCGACGTTCAAGAGACCCAGTACTTC. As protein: CASRAAGGDVQETQYF.

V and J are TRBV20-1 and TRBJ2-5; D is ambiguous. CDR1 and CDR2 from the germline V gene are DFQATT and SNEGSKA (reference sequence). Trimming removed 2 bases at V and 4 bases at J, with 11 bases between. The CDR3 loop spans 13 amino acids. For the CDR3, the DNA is TGCAGTGCTAGACTGGCTACGCGAGAGACCCAGTACTTC. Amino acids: CSARLATRETQYF.

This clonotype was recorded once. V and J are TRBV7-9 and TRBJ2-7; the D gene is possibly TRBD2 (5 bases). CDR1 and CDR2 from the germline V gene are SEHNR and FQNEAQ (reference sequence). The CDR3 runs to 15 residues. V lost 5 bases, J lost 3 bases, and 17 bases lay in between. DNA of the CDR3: TGTGCCAGCAGCCCCGACGCTAGAGGGAGCTACGAGCAGTACTTC. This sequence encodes CASSPDARGSYEQYF.

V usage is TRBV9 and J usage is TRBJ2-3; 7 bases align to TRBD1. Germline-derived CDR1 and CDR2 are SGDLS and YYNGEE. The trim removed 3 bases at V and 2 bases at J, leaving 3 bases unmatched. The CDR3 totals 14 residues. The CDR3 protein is CASSEDRPTDTQYF. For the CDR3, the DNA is TGTGCCAGCAGCGAGGACAGGCCCACAGATACGCAGTATTTT.

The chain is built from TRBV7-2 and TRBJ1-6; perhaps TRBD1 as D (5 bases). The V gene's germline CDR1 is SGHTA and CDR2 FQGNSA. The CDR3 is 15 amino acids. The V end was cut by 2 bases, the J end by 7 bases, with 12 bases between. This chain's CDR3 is CASSLQTQGNSPLHF. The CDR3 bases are TGTGCCAGCAGCTTACAAACGCAGGGAAATTCACCCCTCCACTTT.

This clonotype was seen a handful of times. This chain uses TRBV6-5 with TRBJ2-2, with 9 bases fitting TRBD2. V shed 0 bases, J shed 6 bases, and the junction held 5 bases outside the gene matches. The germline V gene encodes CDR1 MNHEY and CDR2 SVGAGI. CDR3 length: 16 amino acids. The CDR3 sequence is CASSYSTGGGAGELFF. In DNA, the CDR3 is TGTGCCAGCAGTTACTCAACAGGCGGGGGGGCCGGGGAGCTGTTTTTT.

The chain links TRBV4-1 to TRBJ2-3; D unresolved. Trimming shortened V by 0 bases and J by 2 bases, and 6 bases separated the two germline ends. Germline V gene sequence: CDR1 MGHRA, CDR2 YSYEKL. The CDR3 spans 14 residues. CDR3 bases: TGCGCCAGCAGCCAAGACCCTATCACAGATACGCAGTATTTT. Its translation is CASSQDPITDTQYF.

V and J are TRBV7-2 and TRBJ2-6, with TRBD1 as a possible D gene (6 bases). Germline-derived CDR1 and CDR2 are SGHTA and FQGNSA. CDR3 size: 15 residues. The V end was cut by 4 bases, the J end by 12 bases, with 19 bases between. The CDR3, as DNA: TGTGCCAGCAGCTCGCAGGGACAAGTGACAAGCGTCCTGACTTTC. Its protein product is CASSSQGQVTSVLTF.

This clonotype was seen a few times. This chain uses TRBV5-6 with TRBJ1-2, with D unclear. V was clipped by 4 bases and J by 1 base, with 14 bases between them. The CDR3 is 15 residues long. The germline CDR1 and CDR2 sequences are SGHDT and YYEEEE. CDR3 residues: CASSPRSLHNYGYTF. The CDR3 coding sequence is TGTGCCAGCAGCCCTAGGTCCCTCCATAACTATGGCTACACCTTC.

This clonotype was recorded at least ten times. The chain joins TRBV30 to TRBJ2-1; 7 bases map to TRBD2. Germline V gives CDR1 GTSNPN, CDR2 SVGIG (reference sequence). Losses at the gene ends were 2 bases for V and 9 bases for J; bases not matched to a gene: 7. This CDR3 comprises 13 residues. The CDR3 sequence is CAWSSYAGAEQFF. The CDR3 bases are TGTGCCTGGAGTAGTTATGCGGGAGCTGAGCAGTTCTTC.

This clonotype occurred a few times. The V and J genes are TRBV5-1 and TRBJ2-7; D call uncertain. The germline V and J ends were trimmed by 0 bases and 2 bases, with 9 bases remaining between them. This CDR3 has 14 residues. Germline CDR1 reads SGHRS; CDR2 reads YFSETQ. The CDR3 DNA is TGCGCCAGCAGCTTGGAAGTCCCGACCTACGAGCAGTACTTC. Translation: CASSLEVPTYEQYF.

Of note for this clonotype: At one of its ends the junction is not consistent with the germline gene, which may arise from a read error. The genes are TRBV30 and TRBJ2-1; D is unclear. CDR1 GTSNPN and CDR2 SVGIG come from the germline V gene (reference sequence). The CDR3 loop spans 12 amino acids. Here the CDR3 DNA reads TGTGCCTGGAGTGGTGGTGGGCTCCGGACGCTCTTC. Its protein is CAWSGGGLRTLF.

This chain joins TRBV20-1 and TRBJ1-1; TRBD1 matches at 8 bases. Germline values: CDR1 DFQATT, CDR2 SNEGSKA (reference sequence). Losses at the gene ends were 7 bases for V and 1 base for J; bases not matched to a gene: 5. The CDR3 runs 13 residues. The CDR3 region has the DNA TGCAGTGGAGGGACAGGACCGAACACTGAAGCTTTCTTT. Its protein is CSGGTGPNTEAFF.

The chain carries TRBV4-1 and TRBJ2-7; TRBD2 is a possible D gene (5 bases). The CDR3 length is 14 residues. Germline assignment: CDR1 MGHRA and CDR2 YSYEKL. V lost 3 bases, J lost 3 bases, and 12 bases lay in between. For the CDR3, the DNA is TGCGCCAGCAGCCACCGACCGGACTTCTACGAGCAGTACTTC. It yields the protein CASSHRPDFYEQYF.

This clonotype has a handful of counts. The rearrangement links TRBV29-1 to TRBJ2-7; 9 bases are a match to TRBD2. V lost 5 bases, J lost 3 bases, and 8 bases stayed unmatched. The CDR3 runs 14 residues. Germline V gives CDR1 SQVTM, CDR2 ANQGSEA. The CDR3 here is CSVLYAGGNYEQYF. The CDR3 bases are TGCAGCGTTCTCTATGCGGGAGGGAACTACGAGCAGTACTTC.

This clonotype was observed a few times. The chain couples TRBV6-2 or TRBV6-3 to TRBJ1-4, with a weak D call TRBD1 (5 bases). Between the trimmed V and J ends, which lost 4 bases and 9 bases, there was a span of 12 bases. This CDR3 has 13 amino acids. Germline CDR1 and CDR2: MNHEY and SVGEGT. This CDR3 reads CASSSVGPQKLFF. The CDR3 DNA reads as TGTGCCAGCAGTTCCGTGGGGCCACAAAAACTGTTTTTT.

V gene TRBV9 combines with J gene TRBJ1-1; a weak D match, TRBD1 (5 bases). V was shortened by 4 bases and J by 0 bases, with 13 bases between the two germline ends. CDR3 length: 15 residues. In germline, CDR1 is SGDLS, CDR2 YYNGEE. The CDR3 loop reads CASSPEWGMNTEAFF. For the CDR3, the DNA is TGTGCCAGCAGCCCCGAATGGGGCATGAACACTGAAGCTTTCTTT.

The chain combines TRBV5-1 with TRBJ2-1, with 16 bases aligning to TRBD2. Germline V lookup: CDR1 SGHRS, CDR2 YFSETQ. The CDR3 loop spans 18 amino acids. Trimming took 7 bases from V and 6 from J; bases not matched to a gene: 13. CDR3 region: CASFPPGLAGGPTNEQFF. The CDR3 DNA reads TGCGCCAGCTTCCCCCCGGGACTAGCGGGAGGGCCGACCAATGAGCAGTTCTTC.

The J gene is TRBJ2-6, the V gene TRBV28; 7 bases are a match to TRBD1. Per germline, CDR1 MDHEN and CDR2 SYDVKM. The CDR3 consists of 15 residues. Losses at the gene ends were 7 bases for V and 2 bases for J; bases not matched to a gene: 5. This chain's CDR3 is CASTATGAGANVLTF. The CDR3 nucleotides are TGTGCCAGCACTGCAACAGGGGCTGGGGCCAACGTCCTGACTTTC.

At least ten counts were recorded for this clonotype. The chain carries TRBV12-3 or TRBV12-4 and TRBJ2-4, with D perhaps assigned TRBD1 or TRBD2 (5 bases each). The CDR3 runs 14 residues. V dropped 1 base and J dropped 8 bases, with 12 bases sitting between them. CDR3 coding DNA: TGTGCCAGCAGTTTAGGTGGGACGTCACACATTCAGTACTTC. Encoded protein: CASSLGGTSHIQYF.

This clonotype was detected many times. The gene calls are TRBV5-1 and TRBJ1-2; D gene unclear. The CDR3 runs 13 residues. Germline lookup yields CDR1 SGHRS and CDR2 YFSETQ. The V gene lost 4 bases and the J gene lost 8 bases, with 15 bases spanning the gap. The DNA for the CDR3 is TGCGCCAGCAGCCCGGAGGTCCCCTGGGGCTACACCTTC. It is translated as CASSPEVPWGYTF.

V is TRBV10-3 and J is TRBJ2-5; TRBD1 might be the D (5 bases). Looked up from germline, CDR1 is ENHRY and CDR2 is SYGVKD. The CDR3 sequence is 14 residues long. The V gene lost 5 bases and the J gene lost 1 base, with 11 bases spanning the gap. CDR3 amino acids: CAISPRVFQETQYF. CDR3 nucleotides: TGTGCCATCAGTCCCAGGGTGTTCCAAGAGACCCAGTACTTC.

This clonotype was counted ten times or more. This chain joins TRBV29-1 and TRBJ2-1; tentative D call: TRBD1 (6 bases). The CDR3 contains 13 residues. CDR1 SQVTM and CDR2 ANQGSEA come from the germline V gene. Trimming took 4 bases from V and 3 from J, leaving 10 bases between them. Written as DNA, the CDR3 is TGCAGCGTTGGGACAGATCTCTACAATGAGCAGTTCTTC. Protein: CSVGTDLYNEQFF.

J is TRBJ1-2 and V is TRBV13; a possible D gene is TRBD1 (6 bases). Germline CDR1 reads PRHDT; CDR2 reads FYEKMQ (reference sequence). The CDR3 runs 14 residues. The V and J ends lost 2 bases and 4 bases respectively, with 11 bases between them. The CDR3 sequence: CASSLWGAGYGYTF. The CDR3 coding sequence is TGTGCCAGCAGCTTATGGGGGGCCGGCTATGGCTACACCTTC.